These 14 T cell receptor beta chains were sequenced from one sample in a study of T cells in Graves' hyperthyroidism and ophthalmopathy. TCR beta CDR3 sequences were amplified from RNA transcripts. A set of HTBI primers served as the primers for a first-round RT-PCR of the TCR CDR3. In TCRdb, the multiplex PCR reads were re-called with MiXCR into one record per CDR3 protein. This repertoire shows roughly 290,000 distinct CDR3 sequences, 17% found once; its top ten account for approximately 60%. The sample was blood. The source of these receptors is a woman between 55 and 75 years old with Graves' ophthalmopathy.

This clonotype was observed a few times. This chain joins TRBV12-3 or TRBV12-4 and TRBJ2-1; TRBD2 aligns across 15 bases. V shed 6 bases, J shed 0 bases, and the junction held 9 bases outside the gene matches. This CDR3 comprises 19 residues. The CDR3 DNA follows: TGTGCCAGCAGCTTCCGGACTAGCGGGGGGGCCAGCTCCTACAATGAGCAGTTCTTC. This gives the protein CASSFRTSGGASSYNEQFF.

This clonotype was seen repeatedly, ten times or more. The rearrangement uses TRBV27 and TRBJ2-7; 10 nucleotides align to TRBD1. V gave up 5 bases and J gave up 5 bases; unmatched junction bases: 6. Germline loops: CDR1 MNHEY, CDR2 SMNVEV (reference sequence). The CDR3 runs to 14 residues. The DNA for the CDR3 is TGTGCCAGCAGTCCGTTAGGACAGGGGGACGAGCAGTACTTC. Translating it yields CASSPLGQGDEQYF.

At least ten counts were recorded for this clonotype. V is TRBV20-1 and J is TRBJ2-7; perhaps TRBD1 as D (6 bases). Germline lookup yields CDR1 DFQATT and CDR2 SNEGSKA (reference sequence). The CDR3 length is 13 residues. V was shortened by 6 bases and J by 3 bases, with 15 bases between the two germline ends. The CDR3 bases are TGCAGTGCCAATCCGGGACATAACTACGAGCAGTACTTC. Amino acids: CSANPGHNYEQYF.

J is TRBJ1-2 and V is TRBV19, with unresolved D. The CDR3 sequence is 12 residues long. Germline V lookup: CDR1 LNHDA, CDR2 SQIVND (reference sequence). Trimming shortened V by 3 bases and J by 4 bases, and 6 bases separated the two germline ends. The CDR3: CASSIPLYGYTF. The DNA for the CDR3 is TGTGCCAGTAGTATCCCCCTCTATGGCTACACCTTC.

This clonotype showed up many times. This chain joins TRBV12-3 or TRBV12-4 and TRBJ2-1; 8 nucleotides match TRBD2. Trimming took 5 bases from V and 2 from J; bases not matched to a gene: 5. This CDR3 has 15 amino acids. The CDR3 DNA reads TGTGCCAGCAGTATTATAGCGGGGCCCTACAATGAGCAGTTCTTC. This sequence encodes CASSIIAGPYNEQFF.

DNA of the CDR3: TGCAGTGCTAGAGTGGGGGGAGGAGGCAATCAGCCCCAGCATTTT. Its protein is CSARVGGGGNQPQHF. The V and J genes are TRBV20-1 and TRBJ1-5; D is possibly TRBD1 (5 bases). The CDR3 runs to 15 residues. V gave up 1 base and J gave up 2 bases, with 12 bases separating them. Germline CDR1 DFQATT, CDR2 SNEGSKA (reference sequence).

This clonotype showed up just a few times. The J gene is TRBJ2-1, the V gene TRBV6-1, with D possibly TRBD2 on 6 matching bases. This CDR3 has 16 amino acids. From germline, CDR1 is MNHNS and CDR2 SASEGT. V was clipped by 6 bases and J by 0 bases, with 15 bases between them. CDR3 sequence (DNA): TGTGCCAGCAGGGCGGGGACCGCCCTCTCCTACAATGAGCAGTTCTTC. Amino acid sequence: CASRAGTALSYNEQFF.

This clonotype was detected ten times or more. The chain is built from TRBV29-1 and TRBJ1-5; D gene unclear. Deletions cut 6 bases from V and 6 bases from J, with 15 bases between. CDR1 is SQVTM, CDR2 ANQGSEA, per germline. The CDR3 spans 13 residues. The CDR3 coding sequence is TGCAGCGTCGCTATGACTGGAAGTCAGCCCCAGCATTTT. This codes for CSVAMTGSQPQHF.

This clonotype was found many times. The chain has TRBV30 and TRBJ2-1; possible D gene TRBD2, 6 bases. The CDR3 extends over 14 amino acids. The germline V and J ends were trimmed by 2 bases and 3 bases, with 11 bases remaining between them. The germline V gene encodes CDR1 GTSNPN and CDR2 SVGIG (reference sequence). CDR3 sequence: CAWSRGGIYNEQFF. For the CDR3, the DNA is TGTGCCTGGAGTCGTGGCGGGATCTACAATGAGCAGTTCTTC.

V is TRBV4-1 and J is TRBJ2-7; 8 bases line up with TRBD1. Germline loops: CDR1 MGHRA, CDR2 YSYEKL. V was pared by 3 bases and J by 4 bases, with 8 bases of the junction left unmatched. There are 15 residues in the CDR3. CDR3 bases: TGCGCCAGCAGCCAGTCCCCAGGGGGCCGGTACGAGCAGTACTTC. Translating gives CASSQSPGGRYEQYF.

This chain uses TRBV3-2 with TRBJ2-5; the DNA was not used to check the table's D call, TRBD1. TRBV3-2 is a pseudogene locus. This CDR3 is built from 16 residues. This chain's CDR3 is CASSLTSDRVKETQYF. CDR3 sequence (DNA): TGTGCCAGCAGCCTTACCTCCGACAGGGTTAAAGAGACCCAGTACTTC.

The chain couples TRBV12-3 or TRBV12-4 to TRBJ2-7, with 9 bases identical to TRBD1. CDR3 length: 15 residues. With V trimmed by 6 bases and J by 2 bases, 8 bases remained unmatched. Here the CDR3 DNA reads TGTGCCAGCAGCACGGGACAGGGTAGACCCTACGAGCAGTACTTC. Protein product: CASSTGQGRPYEQYF.

The table lists this clonotype with many counts. V gene TRBV5-1 combines with J gene TRBJ2-3; the D is unclear. Trimming pared 4 bases from V and 0 bases from J, leaving 12 bases between. The CDR3 is 15 residues long. CDR1 and CDR2 from the germline V gene are SGHRS and YFSETQ. The CDR3 sequence: CASSPSDGSTDTQYF. The CDR3 nucleotides are TGCGCCAGCAGCCCATCTGACGGAAGCACAGATACGCAGTATTTT.

In its sample, this clonotype was seen many times. The chain uses TRBV12-3 or TRBV12-4 and TRBJ1-1; D gene uncertain. The V end was cut by 0 bases, the J end by 4 bases, with 12 bases between. The CDR3 contains 15 residues. This CDR3 is CASSLAAGWSTEAFF. CDR3 DNA: TGTGCCAGCAGTTTAGCTGCCGGGTGGAGCACTGAAGCTTTCTTT.